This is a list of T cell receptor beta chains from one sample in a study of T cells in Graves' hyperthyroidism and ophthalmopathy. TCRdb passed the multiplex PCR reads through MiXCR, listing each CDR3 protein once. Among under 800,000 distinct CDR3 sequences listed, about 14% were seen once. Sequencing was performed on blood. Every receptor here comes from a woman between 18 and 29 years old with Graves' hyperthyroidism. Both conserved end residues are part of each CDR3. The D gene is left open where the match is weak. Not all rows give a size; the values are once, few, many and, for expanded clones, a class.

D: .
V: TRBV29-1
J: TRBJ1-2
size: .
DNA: TGCAGCGTTGAAGGGCTTGGGAGGGGCCGGGATGGCTACACCTTC
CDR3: CSVEGLGRGRDGYTF

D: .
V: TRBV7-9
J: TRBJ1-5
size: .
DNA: TGTGCCAGCAGCCCCAGCGTGGGTCAGCCCCAGCATTTT
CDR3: CASSPSVGQPQHF

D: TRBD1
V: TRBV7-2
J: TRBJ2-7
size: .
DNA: TGTGCCAGCAGCCACGGACAGGGGCTCTACGAGCAGTACTTC
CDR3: CASSHGQGLYEQYF

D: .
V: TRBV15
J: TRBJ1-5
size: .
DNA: TGTGCCACCAGCAGAGATACGACGGGGAGGTTTCAGCCCCAGCATTTT
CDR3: CATSRDTTGRFQPQHF

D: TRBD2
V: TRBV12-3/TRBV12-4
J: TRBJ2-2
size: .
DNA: TGTGCCAGCAGCCATAGGTCGGCGGGAGGGACCGGGGAGCTGTTTTTT
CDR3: CASSHRSAGGTGELFF

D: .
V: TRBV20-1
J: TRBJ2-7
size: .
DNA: TGCAGTGCTCCGGCCCGGGCGGATCCGAGGGACGAGCAGTACTTC
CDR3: CSAPARADPRDEQYF

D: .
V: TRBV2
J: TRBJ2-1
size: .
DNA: TGTGCCAGCAGTGAAGGCCCGGGCCCCAACAATGAGCAGTTCTTC
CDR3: CASSEGPGPNNEQFF

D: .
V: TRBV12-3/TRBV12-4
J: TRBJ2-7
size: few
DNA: TGTGCCAGCAGTTCACGCGCCTTTGGGGGCCTTGACTACGAGCAGTGCTTC
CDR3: CASSSRAFGGLDYEQCF

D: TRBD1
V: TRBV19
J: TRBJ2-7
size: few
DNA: TGTGCCAGTAAGAACGCAGGGGGCGGCGAGCAGTACTTC
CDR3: CASKNAGGGEQYF

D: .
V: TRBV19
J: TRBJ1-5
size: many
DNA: TGTGCCAGTAGTAGGTTCCCAGGCACTCAGCCCCAGCATTTT
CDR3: CASSRFPGTQPQHF

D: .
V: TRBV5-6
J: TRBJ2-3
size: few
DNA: TGTGCCTCGAAATGGGGTTTGGCGGGTAACACAGATACGCAGTATTTT
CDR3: CASKWGLAGNTDTQYF